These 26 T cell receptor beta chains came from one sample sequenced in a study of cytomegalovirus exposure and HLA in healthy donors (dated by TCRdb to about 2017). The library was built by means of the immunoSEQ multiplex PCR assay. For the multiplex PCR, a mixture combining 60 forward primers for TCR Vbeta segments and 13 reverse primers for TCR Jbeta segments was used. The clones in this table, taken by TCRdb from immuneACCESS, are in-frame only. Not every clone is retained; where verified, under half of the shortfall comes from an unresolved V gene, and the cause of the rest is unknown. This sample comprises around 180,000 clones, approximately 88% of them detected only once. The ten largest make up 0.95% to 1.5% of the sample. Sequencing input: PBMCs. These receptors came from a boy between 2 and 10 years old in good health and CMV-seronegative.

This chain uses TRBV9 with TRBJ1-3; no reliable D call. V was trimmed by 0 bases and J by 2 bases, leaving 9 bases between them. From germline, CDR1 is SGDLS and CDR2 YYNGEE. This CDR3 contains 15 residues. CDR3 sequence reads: CASSVDMAAGNTIYF. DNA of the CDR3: TGTGCCAGCAGCGTAGACATGGCAGCTGGAAACACCATATATTTT.

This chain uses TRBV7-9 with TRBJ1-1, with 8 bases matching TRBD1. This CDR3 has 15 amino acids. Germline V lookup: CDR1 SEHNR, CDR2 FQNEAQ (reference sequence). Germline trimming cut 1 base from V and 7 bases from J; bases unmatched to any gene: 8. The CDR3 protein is CASSLESGTGDEAFF. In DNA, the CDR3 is TGTGCCAGCAGCTTAGAATCCGGGACAGGTGATGAAGCTTTCTTT.

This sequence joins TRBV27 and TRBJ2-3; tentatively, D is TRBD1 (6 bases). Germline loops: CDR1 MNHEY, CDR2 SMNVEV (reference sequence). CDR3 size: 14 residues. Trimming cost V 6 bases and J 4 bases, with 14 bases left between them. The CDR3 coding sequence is TGTGCCAGCAGCTTCCAACAGGGAGCAGATACGCAGTATTTT. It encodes CASSFQQGADTQYF.

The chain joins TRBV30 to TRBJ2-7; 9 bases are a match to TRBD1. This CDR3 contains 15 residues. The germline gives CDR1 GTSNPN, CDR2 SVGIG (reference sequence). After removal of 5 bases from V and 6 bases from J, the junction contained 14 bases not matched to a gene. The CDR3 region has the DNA TGTGCCTGGGGACGTCAGGGGACAGGGTCTAGCGAGCAGTACTTC. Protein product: CAWGRQGTGSSEQYF.

Here the CDR3 reads CASTRDRGNTEAFF. The CDR3 DNA sequence: TGTGCCAGCACACGGGACAGGGGGAACACTGAAGCTTTCTTT. The chain employs TRBV19 and TRBJ1-1, with 10 bases aligning to TRBD1. V gave up 9 bases and J gave up 1 base; unmatched junction bases: 5. CDR1 is LNHDA and CDR2 is SQIVND in the germline V gene (reference sequence). The length of the CDR3 is 14 residues.

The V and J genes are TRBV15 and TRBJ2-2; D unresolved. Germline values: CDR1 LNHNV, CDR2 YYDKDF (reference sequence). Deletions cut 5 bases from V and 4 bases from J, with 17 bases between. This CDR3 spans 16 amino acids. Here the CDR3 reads CATSGYLSVSTGELFF. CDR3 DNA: TGTGCCACCAGCGGTTACCTAAGTGTGAGCACCGGGGAGCTGTTTTTT.

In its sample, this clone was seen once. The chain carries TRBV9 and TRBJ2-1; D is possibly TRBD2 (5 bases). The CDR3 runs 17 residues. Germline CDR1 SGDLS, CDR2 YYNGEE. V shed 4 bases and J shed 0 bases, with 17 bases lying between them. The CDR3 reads CASSPRRLPLSYNEQFF. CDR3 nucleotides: TGTGCCAGCAGCCCCCGCCGACTACCCCTCTCCTACAATGAGCAGTTCTTC.

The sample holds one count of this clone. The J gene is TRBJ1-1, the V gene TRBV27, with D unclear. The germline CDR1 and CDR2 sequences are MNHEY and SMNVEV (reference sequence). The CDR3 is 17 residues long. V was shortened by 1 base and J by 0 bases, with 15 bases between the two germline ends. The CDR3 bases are TGTGCCAGCAGTTTATACGGGTCTTCTACAATGAACACTGAAGCTTTCTTT. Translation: CASSLYGSSTMNTEAFF.

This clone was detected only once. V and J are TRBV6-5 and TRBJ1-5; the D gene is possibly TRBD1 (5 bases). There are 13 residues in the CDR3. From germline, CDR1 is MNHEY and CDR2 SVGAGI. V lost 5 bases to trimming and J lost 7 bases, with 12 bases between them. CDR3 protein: CASSPGGGQPQHF. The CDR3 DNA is TGTGCCAGCAGTCCTGGGGGAGGACAGCCCCAGCATTTT.

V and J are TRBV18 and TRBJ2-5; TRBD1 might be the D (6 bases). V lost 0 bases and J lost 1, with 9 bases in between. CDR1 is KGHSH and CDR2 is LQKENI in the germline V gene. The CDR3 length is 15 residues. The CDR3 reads CASSPPSGVQETQYF. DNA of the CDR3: TGTGCCAGCTCACCACCATCAGGGGTCCAAGAGACCCAGTACTTC.

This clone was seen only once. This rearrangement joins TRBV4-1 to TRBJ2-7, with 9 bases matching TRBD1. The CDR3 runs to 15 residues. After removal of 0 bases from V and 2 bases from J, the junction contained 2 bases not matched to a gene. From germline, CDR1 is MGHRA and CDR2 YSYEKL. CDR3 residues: CASSQEGTGTYEQYF. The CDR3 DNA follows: TGCGCCAGCAGCCAAGAAGGGACAGGGACCTACGAGCAGTACTTC.

This CDR3 is CASNVGTGGNQPQHF. In nucleotides, the CDR3 is TGTGCCAGTAACGTGGGGACAGGGGGCAATCAGCCCCAGCATTTT. The genes are TRBV19 and TRBJ1-5; 10 bases align to TRBD1. The junction had 5 bases not matched to a gene; V was cut back by 7 bases and J by 2 bases. CDR1 and CDR2 (germline): LNHDA, SQIVND (reference sequence). The length of the CDR3 is 15 residues.

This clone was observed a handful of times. CDR3 DNA: TGTGCCAGCAGCTTGGGGGACAGGCGGGATGCTTTCTTT. Protein sequence: CASSLGDRRDAFF. The chain is built from TRBV7-9 and TRBJ1-1; 8 bases line up with TRBD1. The CDR3 is 13 amino acids. V shed 3 bases and J 11 bases; nucleotides not matched to a gene: 8. The germline V gene encodes CDR1 SEHNR and CDR2 FQNEAQ (reference sequence).

The chain's CDR3 is CASSRDFPSTDTQYF. The CDR3 DNA follows: TGTGCCAGCAGCCGGGACTTTCCCAGCACAGATACGCAGTATTTT. The chain carries TRBV7-9 and TRBJ2-3; D might be TRBD2 (6 bases). The CDR3 loop spans 15 amino acids. Germline CDR1 SEHNR, CDR2 FQNEAQ (reference sequence). Trimming stripped 5 bases from V and 0 bases from J, with 12 bases between.

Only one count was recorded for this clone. CDR3 DNA: TGTGCCAGCAGCCTCGGACTAGCGGGGGGTAGGGACAATGAGCAGTTCTTC. It yields the protein CASSLGLAGGRDNEQFF. This chain connects TRBV5-6 to TRBJ2-1; TRBD2 matches at 14 bases. Germline V gene lookup returns CDR1 SGHDT and CDR2 YYEEEE. V was pared by 4 bases and J by 5 bases, with 8 bases of the junction left unmatched. The CDR3 contains 17 residues.

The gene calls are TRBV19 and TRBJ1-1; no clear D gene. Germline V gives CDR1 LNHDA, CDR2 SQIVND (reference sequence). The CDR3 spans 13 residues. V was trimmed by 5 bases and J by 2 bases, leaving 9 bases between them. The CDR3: CASSVGDNTEAFF. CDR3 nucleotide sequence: TGTGCCAGTAGTGTGGGAGATAACACTGAAGCTTTCTTT.

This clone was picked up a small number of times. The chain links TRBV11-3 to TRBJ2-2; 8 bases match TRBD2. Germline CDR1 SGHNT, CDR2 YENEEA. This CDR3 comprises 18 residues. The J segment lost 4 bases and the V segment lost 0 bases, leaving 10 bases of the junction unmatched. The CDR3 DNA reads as TGTGCCAGCAGCTTAGAATCGGACTCGCGGGGGGCCACCGGGGAGCTGTTTTTT. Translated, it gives CASSLESDSRGATGELFF.

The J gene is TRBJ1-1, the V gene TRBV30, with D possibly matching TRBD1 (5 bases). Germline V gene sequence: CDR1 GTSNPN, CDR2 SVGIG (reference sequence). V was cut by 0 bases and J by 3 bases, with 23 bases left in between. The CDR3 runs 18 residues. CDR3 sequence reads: CAWSVGLFQGPPHTEAFF. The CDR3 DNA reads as TGTGCCTGGAGTGTAGGGTTATTCCAGGGCCCGCCACACACTGAAGCTTTCTTT.

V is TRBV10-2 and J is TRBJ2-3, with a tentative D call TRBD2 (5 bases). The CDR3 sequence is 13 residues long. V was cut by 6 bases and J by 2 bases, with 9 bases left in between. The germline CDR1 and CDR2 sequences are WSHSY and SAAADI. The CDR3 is CASSLAATDTQYF. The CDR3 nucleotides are TGCGCCAGCAGCCTAGCTGCCACAGATACGCAGTATTTT.

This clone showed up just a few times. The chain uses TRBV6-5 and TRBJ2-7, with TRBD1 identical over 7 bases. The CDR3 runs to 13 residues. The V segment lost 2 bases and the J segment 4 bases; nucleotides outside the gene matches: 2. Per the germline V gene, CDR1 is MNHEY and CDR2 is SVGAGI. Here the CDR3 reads CASSYRDRYEQYF. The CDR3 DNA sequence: TGTGCCAGCAGTTACCGGGACAGATACGAGCAGTACTTC.

The CDR3 DNA sequence: TGTGCCAGCAGCAAAACTAGCGGGGGGCGGCTCGAGCAGTACGTC. This codes for CASSKTSGGRLEQYV. V is TRBV5-5 and J is TRBJ2-7, with 12 bases that match TRBD2. Trimming at V came to 4 bases and at J to 6 bases, leaving 8 bases not matched to a gene. The CDR3 is 15 residues long. Germline CDR1 is SGHKS and CDR2 is YYEKEE (reference sequence).

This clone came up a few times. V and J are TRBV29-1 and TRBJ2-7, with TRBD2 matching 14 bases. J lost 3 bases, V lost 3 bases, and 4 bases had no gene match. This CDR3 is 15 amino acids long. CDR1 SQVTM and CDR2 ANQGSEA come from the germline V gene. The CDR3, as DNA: TGCAGCGTTGATGGACTAGCGGGAGGAAACTACGAGCAGTACTTC. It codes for CSVDGLAGGNYEQYF.

CDR3 DNA: TGTGCCAGTAGTCGGAGGTCAAATGCAGATACGCAGTATTTT. The encoded protein is CASSRRSNADTQYF. The chain carries TRBV19 and TRBJ2-3; possible D gene TRBD2, 5 bases. The V and J ends lost 5 bases and 4 bases respectively, with 13 bases between them. The length of the CDR3 is 14 residues. Germline CDR1 reads LNHDA; CDR2 reads SQIVND (reference sequence).

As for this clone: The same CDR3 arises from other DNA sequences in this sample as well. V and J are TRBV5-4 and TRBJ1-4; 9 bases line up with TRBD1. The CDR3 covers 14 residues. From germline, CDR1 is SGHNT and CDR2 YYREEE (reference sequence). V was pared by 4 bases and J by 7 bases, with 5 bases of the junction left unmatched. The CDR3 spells CASSDDRGAEKLFF. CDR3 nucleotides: TGTGCCAGCAGCGACGACAGGGGGGCTGAAAAACTGTTTTTT.

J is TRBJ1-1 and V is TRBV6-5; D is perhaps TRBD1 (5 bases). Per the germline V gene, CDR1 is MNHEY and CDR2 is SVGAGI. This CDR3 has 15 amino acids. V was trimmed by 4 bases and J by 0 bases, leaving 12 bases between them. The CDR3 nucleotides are TGTGCCAGCAGTTCTGTGGCAGGGATGAACACTGAAGCTTTCTTT. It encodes CASSSVAGMNTEAFF.

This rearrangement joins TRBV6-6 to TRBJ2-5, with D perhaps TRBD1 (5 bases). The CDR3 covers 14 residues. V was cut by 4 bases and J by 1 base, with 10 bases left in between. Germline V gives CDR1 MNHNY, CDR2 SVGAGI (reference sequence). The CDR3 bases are TGTGCCAGCAGTTCCCGACAGAGCCAAGAGACCCAGTACTTC. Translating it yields CASSSRQSQETQYF.